The 32 T cell receptor beta chains presented below share a single source sample, sequenced in a study of human T cells and chemical hapten exposure. Time point given: patch test 1, 2 weeks after DPC sensitization. This sample's treatment: therapeutic diphenylcyclopropenone sensitization with weekly scalp DPC. TCRdb re-analysed the RACE reads in MiXCR, keeping a single row per CDR3 protein. The sample lists tens of thousands of distinct CDR3 sequences; roughly 10% were seen once. Sequenced material: whole blood, taken in connection with sensitization to the hapten diphenylcyclopropenone (DPC). These receptors all stem from a man between 35 and 55 years old with alopecia areata. Some clones in this sample may be carry-over from other donors' samples.

This clonotype has only a few counts. The CDR3 coding sequence is TGTGCCAGCAGTGCCTCCCGACAGCCTCAAGGAGATACGCAGTATTTT. This gives the protein CASSASRQPQGDTQYF. The V call is TRBV12-3 or TRBV12-4, the J call TRBJ2-3; perhaps TRBD1 as D (5 bases). Deletions cut 5 bases from V and 5 bases from J, with 20 bases between. The CDR3 consists of 16 residues.

This clonotype was seen ten or more times. This chain connects TRBV9 to TRBJ2-3; maybe TRBD2 (6 bases). The V end lost 4 bases, the J end lost 0 bases, and 21 bases lay between the germline ends. The CDR3 covers 18 residues. Germline CDR1 is SGDLS and CDR2 is YYNGEE. CDR3 loop: CASSTSSGSMTSTDTQYF. The CDR3 DNA sequence: TGTGCCAGCAGCACCAGTAGCGGATCCATGACTAGCACAGATACGCAGTATTTT.

V usage is TRBV21-1 and J usage is TRBJ1-2; no check of the table's D call, TRBD1, against the DNA was made. TRBV21-1 is flagged as a pseudogene. This CDR3 has 14 amino acids. CDR3 in amino acids: CASSHFTGDCGYTF. The CDR3 DNA reads as TGTGCCAGCAGCCACTTTACAGGGGATTGTGGCTACACCTTC.

Ten or more counts support this clonotype. The chain employs TRBV24-1 and TRBJ1-2; TRBD1 matches 9 bases. V lost 1 base to trimming and J lost 7 bases; unmatched junction nucleotides: 9. The CDR3 runs to 16 residues. The germline CDR1 and CDR2 sequences are KGHDR and SFDVKD. The CDR3 sequence is CATSDLPGQGQGGYTF. In DNA form, the CDR3 reads TGTGCCACCAGTGATTTACCCGGACAGGGGCAGGGTGGCTACACCTTC.

The gene calls are TRBV5-1 and TRBJ2-5; 15 bases map to TRBD2. This CDR3 has 15 residues. V trimming: 4 bases; J trimming: 9 bases; junction bases outside the gene matches: 7. Germline lookup yields CDR1 SGHRS and CDR2 YFSETQ. This chain's CDR3 is CASSTGTSGRSSQYF. The CDR3 nucleotides are TGCGCCAGCAGCACCGGGACTAGCGGGAGGAGTTCCCAGTACTTC.

The gene calls are TRBV5-4 and TRBJ2-3; D may match TRBD1 or TRBD2 (6 bases each). The CDR3 covers 16 residues. CDR1 and CDR2 from the germline V gene are SGHNT and YYREEE (reference sequence). The V and J ends lost 3 bases and 0 bases respectively, with 14 bases between them. This CDR3 is CASSSGAGISTDTQYF. Here the CDR3 DNA reads TGTGCCAGCAGCTCGGGGGCCGGGATCAGCACAGATACGCAGTATTTT.

The table lists this clonotype with a few counts. The rearrangement joins TRBV6-2 or TRBV6-3 to TRBJ2-1, with 9 positions matching TRBD1. J was trimmed by 2 bases and V by 6 bases; bases with no gene match: 5. CDR3 size: 15 residues. Germline V gene data show CDR1 as MNHEY and CDR2 as SVGEGT. CDR3 DNA sequence: TGTGCCAGCAGACGGGACAGGGAACCCTACAATGAGCAGTTCTTC. Its translation: CASRRDREPYNEQFF.

This clonotype came up once. A read error may produce the germline difference seen at one junction end. The rearrangement joins TRBV9 to TRBJ1-5; no firm D call. The CDR3 is 14 amino acids. Germline V gives CDR1 SGDLS, CDR2 YYNGEE. As DNA, the CDR3 is TGTGCCAGCAGCGCCGGCCATAGCAATCAGCCCCAGAATTTT. This sequence encodes CASSAGHSNQPQNF.

The table lists this clonotype with many counts. The V and J genes are TRBV15 and TRBJ1-1; 8 nucleotides agree with TRBD1. With V trimmed by 1 base and J by 6 bases, 13 bases remained unmatched. The CDR3 totals 17 residues. Germline CDR1 is LNHNV and CDR2 is YYDKDF (reference sequence). The CDR3 DNA sequence: TGTGCCACCAGCAGAGCGGTTTCAGGGGGCGAGAGGTCTGAAGCTTTCTTT. This gives the protein CATSRAVSGGERSEAFF.

This clonotype was seen only a few times. The chain is built from TRBV6-6 and TRBJ2-5; D call uncertain. This CDR3 is built from 13 residues. V lost 4 bases and J lost 1, with 7 bases in between. Germline assignment: CDR1 MNHNY and CDR2 SVGAGI (reference sequence). The CDR3 is CASSSRTQETQYF. CDR3 DNA sequence: TGTGCCAGCAGTTCCCGGACCCAAGAGACCCAGTACTTC.

The V gene is TRBV6-5, the J gene TRBJ2-1; TRBD2 aligns across 12 bases. The CDR3 runs to 15 residues. Germline values: CDR1 MNHEY, CDR2 SVGAGI. V dropped 6 bases and J dropped 5; count of bases not matched to a gene: 5. The CDR3 protein is CASRNLAGGNNEQFF. CDR3 DNA: TGTGCCAGCAGGAACCTAGCGGGAGGGAACAATGAGCAGTTCTTC.

This clonotype was found many times. This rearrangement joins TRBV5-6 to TRBJ2-3; 9 bases are shared with TRBD1. The trim removed 4 bases at V and 4 bases at J, leaving 4 bases unmatched. Germline assignment: CDR1 SGHDT and CDR2 YYEEEE. The length of the CDR3 is 14 residues. CDR3 nucleotide sequence: TGTGCCAGCAGCAAGCGGACAGGGGCAGATACGCAGTATTTT. Protein: CASSKRTGADTQYF.

This chain links TRBV30 with TRBJ1-2; D gene unclear. CDR1 is GTSNPN, CDR2 SVGIG, per germline (reference sequence). This CDR3 has 14 amino acids. Trimming stripped 7 bases from V and 5 bases from J, with 20 bases between. The CDR3 loop is CASPSGGFFYGYTF. CDR3 sequence (DNA): TGTGCCTCCCCCTCCGGAGGATTTTTTTATGGCTACACCTTC. Drawing the rest from reference TRBV30 and TRBJ1-2, the complete variable domain is SQTIHQWPATLVQPVGSPLSLECTVEGTSNPNLYWYRQAAGRGLQLLFYSVGIGQISSEVPQNLSASRPQDRQFILSSKKLLLSDSGFYLCASPSGGFFYGYTFGSGTRLTVV.

This chain connects TRBV7-9 to TRBJ2-2; 7 positions agree with TRBD2. Unmatched junction bases numbered 7, after V lost 6 bases and J lost 6 bases. This CDR3 spans 14 amino acids. Germline V gene sequence: CDR1 SEHNR, CDR2 FQNEAQ (reference sequence). CDR3 in DNA: TGTGCCAGCAGTGCGGCGGGAGTCCCCGGGGAGCTGTTTTTT. This encodes CASSAAGVPGELFF. The whole variable domain, remainder taken from reference TRBV7-9 and TRBJ2-2, is DTGVSQNPRHKITKRGQNVTFRCDPISEHNRLYWYRQTLGQGPEFLTYFQNEAQLEKSRLLSDRFSAERPKGSFSTLEIQRTEQGDSAMYLCASSAAGVPGELFFGEGSRLTVL.

This chain uses TRBV25-1 with TRBJ2-5, with D perhaps matching TRBD2 (6 bases). CDR1 and CDR2 (germline): MGHDK, SYGVNS. The CDR3 totals 13 residues. V was trimmed by 11 bases and J by 1 base, leaving 14 bases between them. For the CDR3, the DNA is TGTGCCGGCGGGGCGGCCGTCCAAGAGACCCAGTACTTC. Translated, it gives CAGGAAVQETQYF.

The CDR3 DNA sequence: TGTGCCACCAGTGATCGCGTCAGGGGGCCTTCCGGTGAGACCCAGTACTTC. Encoded protein: CATSDRVRGPSGETQYF. The J gene is TRBJ2-5, the V gene TRBV24-1; 8 bases are a match to TRBD1. CDR1 and CDR2 from the germline V gene are KGHDR and SFDVKD. The CDR3 contains 17 residues. After removal of 3 bases from V and 5 bases from J, the junction contained 13 bases not matched to a gene.

The V call is TRBV20-1, the J call TRBJ2-5, with 8 nucleotides matching TRBD2. Germline CDR1 and CDR2: DFQATT and SNEGSKA (reference sequence). Trimming took 5 bases from V and 2 from J; bases not matched to a gene: 7. This CDR3 comprises 14 residues. CDR3 in DNA: TGCAGTGCTTACATAGCGGGGTTACAAGAGACCCAGTACTTC. This translates into CSAYIAGLQETQYF.

There are a few counts of this clonotype. This chain uses TRBV15 with TRBJ2-1, with TRBD2 identical over 7 bases. V shed 5 bases and J 7 bases; nucleotides not matched to a gene: 11. There are 15 residues in the CDR3. Germline V lookup: CDR1 LNHNV, CDR2 YYDKDF (reference sequence). The CDR3 loop is CATSRGGLSGNEQFF. The CDR3 DNA reads TGTGCCACCAGCCGTGGGGGACTATCAGGTAATGAGCAGTTCTTC.

This clonotype was counted between two and nine times. Mismatch with germline at one junction end may stem from a read error. The chain is built from TRBV19 and TRBJ1-5; 8 bases align to TRBD1. Germline loops: CDR1 LNHDA, CDR2 SQIVND (reference sequence). The CDR3 covers 14 residues. The CDR3 protein is CASSLQGGNHPQHF. DNA of the CDR3: TGTGCCAGTAGCTTACAGGGGGGCAATCATCCCCAGCATTTT.

On this clonotype itself: A much larger clone differs by one base, so this may be a read error. The rearrangement links TRBV11-2 to TRBJ1-6, with unresolved D. The CDR3 totals 15 residues. CDR1 and CDR2 (germline): SGHAT, FQNNGV. The V gene lost 1 base and the J gene lost 4 bases, with 8 bases spanning the gap. The CDR3 spells CASSLGPKYNSPLHF. CDR3 bases: TGTGCCAGCAGCTTAGGACCCAAGTATAATTCACCCCTCCACTTT.

The rearrangement uses TRBV6-2 or TRBV6-3 and TRBJ1-6; D unclear. Germline-derived CDR1 and CDR2 are MNHEY and SVGEGT. V was cut by 6 bases and J by 0 bases, with 15 bases left in between. This CDR3 comprises 17 residues. CDR3 bases: TGTGCCAGCAGCCCCGGGAAGGTCAGCTCCTATAATTCACCCCTCCACTTT. Amino acid sequence: CASSPGKVSSYNSPLHF.

The chain employs TRBV6-5 and TRBJ1-1; D uncertain. From germline, CDR1 is MNHEY and CDR2 SVGAGI. The length of the CDR3 is 15 residues. The germline V and J ends were trimmed by 6 bases and 5 bases, with 19 bases remaining between them. The CDR3 sequence is CASRDVPGRRTEAFF. As DNA, the CDR3 is TGTGCCAGCAGAGACGTCCCGGGAAGGAGGACTGAAGCTTTCTTT.

This clonotype was detected once. The chain employs TRBV27 and TRBJ1-1; 7 positions match TRBD1. V was clipped by 7 bases and J by 12 bases; unmatched bases: 8. Germline CDR1 is MNHEY and CDR2 is SMNVEV (reference sequence). This CDR3 has 11 amino acids. The CDR3 sequence: CASTKQGQTFF. CDR3 in DNA: TGTGCCAGCACTAAACAGGGGCAAACTTTCTTT.

This clonotype was seen a handful of times. The J gene is TRBJ2-2, the V gene TRBV29-1; D not resolved. Germline values: CDR1 SQVTM, CDR2 ANQGSEA. The CDR3 runs to 14 residues. V dropped 5 bases and J dropped 1 base, with 11 bases sitting between them. As DNA, the CDR3 is TGCAGCGTTAGGACGACCGGGAACACCGGGGAGCTGTTTTTT. Translation: CSVRTTGNTGELFF.

This clonotype was picked up a small number of times. CDR3 residues: CSVGYRDPTDTQYF. CDR3 DNA: TGCAGCGTTGGATACCGGGACCCCACAGATACGCAGTATTTT. The chain uses TRBV29-1 and TRBJ2-3; TRBD1 or TRBD2 may be the D gene (5 bases each). CDR1 is SQVTM, CDR2 ANQGSEA, per germline. The CDR3 spans 14 residues. Trimming removed 4 bases at V and 2 bases at J, with 13 bases between.

In this sample, this clonotype turned up a few times. This chain links TRBV6-2 or TRBV6-3 with TRBJ2-3; the D gene is possibly TRBD2 (6 bases). V lost 0 bases, J lost 0 bases, and 16 bases lay in between. There are 18 residues in the CDR3. Germline lookup yields CDR1 MNHEY and CDR2 SVGEGT. The CDR3 DNA is TGTGCCAGCAGTTACTCGTACGCGGGAACTACTAGCACAGATACGCAGTATTTT. Its protein is CASSYSYAGTTSTDTQYF.

The V gene is TRBV5-1, the J gene TRBJ2-5, with TRBD1 matching 8 bases. The CDR3 covers 15 residues. Germline lookup yields CDR1 SGHRS and CDR2 YFSETQ. V lost 3 bases to trimming and J lost 5 bases; unmatched junction nucleotides: 9. The CDR3 loop reads CASSSGTTGAETQYF. Here the CDR3 DNA reads TGCGCCAGCAGCTCCGGAACGACAGGGGCCGAGACCCAGTACTTC.

This clonotype was seen more than once but under ten times. The V and J genes are TRBV28 and TRBJ2-5; D is ambiguous. With 4 bases removed from V and 0 bases from J, the gap between germline ends came to 6 bases. CDR3 length equals 13 residues. In germline, CDR1 is MDHEN, CDR2 SYDVKM. CDR3 region: CASSSYNQETQYF. CDR3 coding DNA: TGTGCCAGCAGTTCGTACAACCAAGAGACCCAGTACTTC.

The table lists this clonotype with a few counts. The chain recombines TRBV18 with TRBJ2-5, with 7 bases lining up with TRBD2. Germline V CDR1 and CDR2: KGHSH, LQKENI. This CDR3 comprises 13 residues. After removal of 4 bases from V and 3 bases from J, the junction contained 2 bases not matched to a gene. The CDR3, as DNA: TGTGCCAGCTCACGTGCGGGAGAAGAGACCCAGTACTTC. It translates to CASSRAGEETQYF.

This chain links TRBV27 with TRBJ2-2; TRBD2 might be the D (6 bases). V was cut by 3 bases and J by 3 bases, with 17 bases left in between. This CDR3 has 17 amino acids. Germline values: CDR1 MNHEY, CDR2 SMNVEV (reference sequence). As DNA, the CDR3 is TGTGCCAGCAGTTTCTCCGGGCGGGGTCAATACACCGGGGAGCTGTTTTTT. Its protein product is CASSFSGRGQYTGELFF.

This clonotype was seen repeatedly, ten times or more. The chain couples TRBV18 to TRBJ2-7; 7 bases fit TRBD1. This CDR3 contains 15 residues. Germline CDR1 and CDR2: KGHSH and LQKENI. J was trimmed by 3 bases and V by 0 bases; bases with no gene match: 5. CDR3 bases: TGTGCCAGCTCACCACCGAGGGGGCCTGACTACGAGCAGTACTTC. Protein: CASSPPRGPDYEQYF.

There are a few counts of this clonotype. The rearrangement joins TRBV2 to TRBJ2-2, with D unresolved. V lost 7 bases, J lost 3 bases, and 12 bases lay in between. In germline, CDR1 is SNHLY, CDR2 FYNNEI. This CDR3 comprises 14 residues. DNA of the CDR3: TGTGCCAGCAACATCCCCGGAGACACCGGGGAGCTGTTTTTT. It specifies CASNIPGDTGELFF.